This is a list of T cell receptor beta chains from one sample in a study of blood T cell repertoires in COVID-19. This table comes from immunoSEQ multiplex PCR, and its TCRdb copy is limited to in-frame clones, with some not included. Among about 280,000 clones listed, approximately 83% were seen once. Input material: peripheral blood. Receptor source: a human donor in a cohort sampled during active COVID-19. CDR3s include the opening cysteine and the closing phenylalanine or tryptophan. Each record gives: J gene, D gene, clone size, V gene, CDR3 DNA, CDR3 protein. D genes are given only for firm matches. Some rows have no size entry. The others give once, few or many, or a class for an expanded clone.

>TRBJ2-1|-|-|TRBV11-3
TGTGCCAGCAGCCTGGACTTGGGAAATGAGCAGTTCTTC
CASSLDLGNEQFF
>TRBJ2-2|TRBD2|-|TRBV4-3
TGCGCCAGCAGCCTCGGACTAGCTGGGACCGGGGAGCTGTTTTTT
CASSLGLAGTGELFF
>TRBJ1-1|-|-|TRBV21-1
TGTGCCAGCAGCAAAGCGAAGGACAGGGAGGGTAACCTGAACACTGAAGCTTTCTTT
CASSKAKDREGNLNTEAFF
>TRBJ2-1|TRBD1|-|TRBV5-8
TGTGCCAGCACCCTTCTTCGACAGGGCGATGAGCAGTTCTTC
CASTLLRQGDEQFF
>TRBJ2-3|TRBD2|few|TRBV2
TGTGCCAGCAGTCTGACTAGCGGTAACACAGATACGCAGTATTTT
CASSLTSGNTDTQYF
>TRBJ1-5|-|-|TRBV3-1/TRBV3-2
TGTGCCAGCAGCCAAGGGGGCGGACAGCCCCAGCATTTT
CASSQGGGQPQHF
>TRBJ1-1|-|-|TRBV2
TGTGCCAGCGGGGTAGGGAGAAGGAACACTGAAGCTTTCTTT
CASGVGRRNTEAFF
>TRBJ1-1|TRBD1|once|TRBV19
TGTGCCACTCGACAGGGGCCCATCCCCACTGAAGCTTTCTTT
CATRQGPIPTEAFF
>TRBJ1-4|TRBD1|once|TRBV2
TGTGCCAGCAGTGGAGCCGGGACAGTTAATGAAAAACTGTTTTTT
CASSGAGTVNEKLFF
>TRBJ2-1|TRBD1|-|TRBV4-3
TGCGCCAGCAGCCAAGCAAGGACAGGGTATATTGAGCAGTTCTTC
CASSQARTGYIEQFF
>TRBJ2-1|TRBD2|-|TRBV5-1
TGCGCCAGTCGGACTAGCGGGAGCTTGCATGAGCAGTTCTTC
CASRTSGSLHEQFF
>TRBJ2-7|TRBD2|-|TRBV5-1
TGCGCCAGCAGCTCTGATCCTAGCGGGAGGGCCAAGGAGCAGTACTTC
CASSSDPSGRAKEQYF
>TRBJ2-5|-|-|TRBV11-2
TGTGCCAGCAGCTTGGGCGTCCCAGAGACCCAGTACTTC
CASSLGVPETQYF